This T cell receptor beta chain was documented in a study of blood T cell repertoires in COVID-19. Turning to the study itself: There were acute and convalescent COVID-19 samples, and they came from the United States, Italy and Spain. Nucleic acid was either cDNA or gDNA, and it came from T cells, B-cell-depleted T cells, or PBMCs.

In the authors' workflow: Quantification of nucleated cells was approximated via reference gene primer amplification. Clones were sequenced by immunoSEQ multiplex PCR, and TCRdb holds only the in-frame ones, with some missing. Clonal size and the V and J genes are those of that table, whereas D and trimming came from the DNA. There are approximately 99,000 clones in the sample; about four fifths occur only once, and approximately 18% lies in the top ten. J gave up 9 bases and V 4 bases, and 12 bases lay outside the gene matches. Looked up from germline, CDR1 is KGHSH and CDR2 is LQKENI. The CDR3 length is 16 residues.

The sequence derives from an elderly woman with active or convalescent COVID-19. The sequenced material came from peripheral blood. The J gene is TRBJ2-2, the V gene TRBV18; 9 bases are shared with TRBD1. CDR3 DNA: TGTGCCAGCTCACTAGCACCGGGACAGGGCAGCCGGGAGCTGTTTTTT. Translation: CASSLAPGQGSRELFF.